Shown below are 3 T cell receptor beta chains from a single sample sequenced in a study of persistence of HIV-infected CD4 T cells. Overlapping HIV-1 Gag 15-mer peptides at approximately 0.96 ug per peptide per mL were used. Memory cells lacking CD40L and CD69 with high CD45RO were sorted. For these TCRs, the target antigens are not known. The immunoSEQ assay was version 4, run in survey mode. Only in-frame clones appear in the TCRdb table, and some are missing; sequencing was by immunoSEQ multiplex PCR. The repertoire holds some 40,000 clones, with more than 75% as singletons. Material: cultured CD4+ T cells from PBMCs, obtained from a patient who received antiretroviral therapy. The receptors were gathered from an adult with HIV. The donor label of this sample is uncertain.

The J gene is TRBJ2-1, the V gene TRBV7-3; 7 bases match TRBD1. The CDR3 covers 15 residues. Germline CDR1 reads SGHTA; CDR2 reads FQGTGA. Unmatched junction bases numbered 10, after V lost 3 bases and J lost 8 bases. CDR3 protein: CASSFLGNRGHEQFF. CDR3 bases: TGTGCCAGCAGCTTCTTGGGAAACAGGGGCCATGAGCAGTTCTTC.

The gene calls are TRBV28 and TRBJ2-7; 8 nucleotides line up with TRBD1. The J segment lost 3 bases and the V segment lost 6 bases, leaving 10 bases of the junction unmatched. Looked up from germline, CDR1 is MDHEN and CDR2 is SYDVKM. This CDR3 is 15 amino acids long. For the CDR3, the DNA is TGTGCCAGCAGCCCCCCCACGGGACAGGACTACGAGCAGTACTTC. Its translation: CASSPPTGQDYEQYF.

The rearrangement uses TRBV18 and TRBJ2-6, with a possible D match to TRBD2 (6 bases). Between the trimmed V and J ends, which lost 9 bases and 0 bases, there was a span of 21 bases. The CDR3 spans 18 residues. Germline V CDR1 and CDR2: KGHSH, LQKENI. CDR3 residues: CASSMEGTRISGANVLTF. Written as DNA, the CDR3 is TGTGCCAGTTCCATGGAGGGGACTCGAATCTCTGGGGCCAACGTCCTGACTTTC.